This TCR beta chain was sequenced during a study of cytomegalovirus exposure and HLA in healthy donors (dated by TCRdb to about 2017). About the investigation overall: According to an earlier analysis of several hundred of the donors, roughly 180 million T cells yielded some 120 million unique TCR beta sequences and approximately 300 Gb of sequence data. An early release covering about 600 HLA-typed donors comprised approximately 300 gigabases of sequencing data and 65 million to 100 million unique TCR sequences. Of the roughly 400 genotyped donors, roughly 80% fell in the genetic ancestry cluster associated with self-reported Caucasian donors. The study aimed to test whether cataloging public T cell receptors could reveal signatures of past pathogen exposure. The T cell repertoires of some 670 subjects were profiled by immunosequencing and related to cytomegalovirus serostatus. Besides the first cohort of approximately 710 subjects, a separate validation cohort made up of 120 different subjects was used. High-throughput TCR immunosequencing, statistical association of individual TCRs with disease status, and machine learning were combined to predict cytomegalovirus infection status. A later analysis re-analyzed previously published TCR beta repertoires from 500 to 700 donors and added high-resolution HLA genotyping to study TCR occurrence patterns. In the later analysis, no new phenotypic data were used to find candidate immune exposures; instead, reliance was placed on TCR beta sequences and their occurrence across donors. An earlier analysis of 450 to 750 of the donors used high-throughput TCR beta sequencing to judge whether each TCR beta V gene segment behaved as functional or pseudogenic. Donor age, sex, ethnicity and CMV serostatus were collected together with the repertoire data. Genome-wide SNP genotypes for about 55% of the roughly 670 donors were used in a later genetic analysis, which treated that subset as a discovery cohort. Every discovery cohort repertoire had been produced on one sequencing platform. HLA typing included class I and class II loci at four-digit resolution. The number of donors typed differed by locus, with roughly 629-640 for A, B, C, DRB1 and DQB1, around 520 for DQA1, under 610 for DPA1, and some 440 for DPB1. Four to six DR-DQ haplotypes were handled as single units for association and clustering because linkage in the cohort was strong. Among 350 to 400 genotyped donors of the cohort, an average of roughly 240,000 unique TCR beta nucleotide sequences were sequenced per donor, roughly 18% of them non-productive.

General conclusions and limits of the study: Immune exposure information for the cohort was limited to CMV serostatus. According to the authors, the approach could potentially be generalized to other disease states and immunological phenotypes. Broadly in line with IMGT annotations, most TCR beta V segments showed up in productive rearrangements about 87% or about 30% of the time in an earlier analysis of around 600 of the donors. Because HLA typing was missing for some donors at each locus, association tests included only the typed subset. A further reported finding was that TCR beta sequences accurately predicted the HLA-A and HLA-B alleles for most subjects in the first cohort. A later genetic analysis associated a missense DCLRE1C variant with V-gene and J-gene trimming of TCR beta chains, and an independent cohort replicated the association. According to a later analysis, TCR association rates differed among HLA loci, with DRB1 alleles showing the most associated TCRs and HLA-C alleles showing the fewest. In this cohort, only TCR beta chains were sequenced, and detectable features were limited by the absence of alpha or paired-chain data. In both the original and validation cohorts, the classifier was reported to diagnose cytomegalovirus status with high specificity and sensitivity. The 87-base-pair reads could not distinguish some IMGT-functional V segments, including TRBV6-2 and TRBV6-3, so those segments were excluded. Because counts were too low, more than 15 rarely observed V segments, including chromosome 9 orphons, were left out of the earlier analysis of about 620 of the donors. The study listed 164 TCR beta chains as associated with cytomegalovirus. A group of highly shared sequence variants was considered likely to be a technical artifact of the sequencing pipeline. A later genetic analysis reported fewer N-insertions in productive TCRs among donors in an Asian-associated ancestry cluster than the approximately 700-donor mean. Roughly uniform sequencing depth across donors was assumed in presence/absence analyses, although this assumption may not hold. Across donors, most TCR sequences were observed very rarely, whereas some public TCRs were present in many individuals. Specific HLA alleles were associated with 15,000 to 20,000 TCR beta sequences at a false discovery rate of 0.05 in a later analysis. In a later analysis, HLA-associated TCR beta chains showed more clonal expansion and lower generation probabilities than non-associated chains that were equally common. When HLA alleles, especially DR and DQ, strongly co-occurred, TCR associations were difficult to assign to individual alleles. In vitro tests confirmed that a few of the cytomegalovirus-associated TCR beta chains recognize cytomegalovirus antigens. Most CMV-associated TCR beta chains appeared to be HLA-restricted in a later analysis, and the HLA associations seemed to be driven largely by CMV exposure. Several of the top co-occurrence clusters appeared to be linked to parvovirus B19, influenza, CMV and Epstein-Barr virus, according to a later analysis. Linkage disequilibrium might explain the correlated functional status among segregating V segments, but an unknown experimental factor could not be excluded.

In total, 666 healthy bone marrow donors made up the cohort. At the time of sampling, all cohort members were nominally healthy, though unrecorded immune exposures were likely present. Of the approximately 700 cohort members, around 290 had a positive CMV serostatus and 350 to 450 had a negative one, while no CMV serostatus was recorded for the donor. A peripheral blood sample was provided by each donor, and peripheral blood mononuclear cells were used for TCR beta sequencing. Genomic DNA was extracted from the blood cell samples with the Qiagen DNeasy Blood Extraction Kit. Library generation was performed with the immunoSEQ multiplex PCR assay. For the multiplex PCR, a mixture combining 60 forward primers for TCR Vbeta segments and 13 reverse primers for TCR Jbeta segments was used. The CDR3 region of rearranged TCR beta genes was amplified from genomic DNA with a multiplex PCR assay. Amplified TCR beta libraries were sequenced as 87-base-pair reads on the Illumina HiSeq System. Regarding the original processing steps: In a later analysis, roughly 80 million unique TCR beta chains were counted across the approximately 640 repertoires, and roughly 10 million of these chains were shared by at least two donors. A nearest-neighbor algorithm error-corrected the raw reads and collapsed the reads into unique sequences, merging closely related sequences to remove PCR and sequencing errors. Alignment of CDR3 sequences to IMGT reference sequences was used to assign V, D and J gene segments. For a sequence to be retained, a match of at least six nucleotides to both a V gene segment and a J gene segment was required. A rearrangement counted as productive if the CDR3 had no stop codons and remained in frame with V and J, and every other rearrangement counted as non-productive. CDR3 was defined by IMGT convention, running from the second conserved V-encoded cysteine to the conserved J-encoded phenylalanine. The earlier analysis of roughly 590 of the donors excluded any sequence lacking an unambiguous match to a single V gene segment. In an earlier analysis of several hundred of the donors, V segments were called functional above 56.7% productive rearrangements and were called segregating when the between-donor standard deviation exceeded 5%. A statistical classification framework was built for diagnosing cytomegalovirus status from the catalog of TCR beta chain sequences. V and J gene assignment, in a later analysis, came from comparing TCR nucleotide sequences with IMGT/GENE-DB human TR gene sequences. The TCRdist pipeline was used in a later analysis to assign CDR3 sequences and most-parsimonious VDJ recombination scenarios. In a later analysis, each TCR beta chain was defined by its CDR3 amino acid sequence together with its V-gene family, and reads without a unique V-gene family were excluded. In a later analysis, a few hundred highly shared, low-generation-probability nucleotide sequences were removed to address suspected cross-contamination and a sequencing artifact. For each public chain, a later analysis derived a clonal expansion index from normalized ranks of inferred template counts within each repertoire. In a later analysis, generation probabilities were computed using a VDJ recombination model fitted to out-of-frame rearrangements, and the results were checked against IGoR. In a later analysis, hypergeometric tests were used to score TCR-TCR, TCR-HLA and TCR-CMV co-occurrence, with a repertoire-size bias correction applied to TCR pairs. In a later analysis, false discovery rates were estimated by permuting HLA or CMV assignments 20 times. A later analysis grouped co-occurring TCRs with DBSCAN, adding TCRdist sequence similarity when clustering within HLA-allele-positive subsets. Co-occurrence clustering excluded repertoires with fewer than 30,000 or more than 120,000 public chains, plus five with anomalous nucleotide sharing. Imported from immuneACCESS, the table was reduced by TCRdb to in-frame sequences with V and J called. These copies leave out some clones; in studies compared against another copy, an unresolved V gene accounts for under half, and the cause of the remainder is not known. D and trimming come from the DNA, and the V and J calls and clone size come from that table. Across this sample there are about 140,000 clones, with approximately 62% seen only once. The leading ten clones occupy more than 1.5% of the sample.

Trimming at the junction amounts to 1 base on V and 4 bases on J, and the germline ends lie 13 bases apart. Looking up the germline V gene yields CDR1 SGHRS and CDR2 YFSETQ. The CDR3 measures 15 amino acids from cysteine to phenylalanine. CDR3 DNA only is kept here, 45 bases in frame from base 1. There are a few counts of this clone. Its target antigen remains unknown. The sample holds no much larger clone one base away, and base qualities are not on file. The sequenced material came from PBMCs. The rearrangement joined TRBV5-1 to TRBJ2-3; matching of 6 bases hints at TRBD2 as the D gene. The origin of this receptor is a human donor in good health. The sequenced DNA is TGCGCCAGCAGCTTGATTCCCGGGGGTGCAGATACGCAGTATTTT. Its translation is CASSLIPGGADTQYF.